Following are 6 T cell receptor beta chains from one sample sequenced in a study of cytomegalovirus exposure and HLA in healthy donors. The PCR had 60 Vbeta and 13 Jbeta primers. Repertoires were generated with immunoSEQ multiplex PCR, while TCRdb's copy carries only in-frame clones and drops some. This table has about 85,000 clones, 65% to 75% appearing once. Sequencing was performed on PBMCs. The receptors here all came from a man aged 25-40 years in good health and CMV-seronegative.

A few counts support this clone. The chain recombines TRBV30 with TRBJ2-7; 14 nucleotides align to TRBD2. Germline CDR1 reads GTSNPN; CDR2 reads SVGIG (reference sequence). V dropped 5 bases and J dropped 6; count of bases not matched to a gene: 9. This CDR3 region has 15 residues. CDR3 sequence reads: CAWEPGLAGGAEQYF. In DNA, the CDR3 is TGTGCCTGGGAACCCGGACTAGCGGGGGGCGCCGAGCAGTACTTC.

The rearrangement uses TRBV27 and TRBJ1-6; no definite D call. V lost 4 bases, J lost 0 bases, and 7 bases lay in between. Germline V gene lookup returns CDR1 MNHEY and CDR2 SMNVEV (reference sequence). CDR3 length: 15 amino acids. The CDR3 DNA is TGTGCCAGCAGTTCCACAAGCTCCTATAATTCACCCCTCCACTTT. Encoded protein: CASSSTSSYNSPLHF.

This chain uses TRBV5-1 with TRBJ2-7; 10 nucleotides align to TRBD2. The CDR3 covers 19 residues. Trimming at V came to 3 bases and at J to 2 bases, leaving 17 bases not matched to a gene. In germline, CDR1 is SGHRS, CDR2 YFSETQ. The CDR3 DNA follows: TGCGCCAGCAGCTCGGGGACAGCTTCTCTAGCGGGGGTTCCCTACGAGCAGTACTTC. Protein sequence: CASSSGTASLAGVPYEQYF.

This chain links TRBV27 with TRBJ2-7; the D is unclear. V was pared by 6 bases and J by 3 bases, with 15 bases between. This CDR3 has 14 amino acids. CDR1 MNHEY and CDR2 SMNVEV come from the germline V gene (reference sequence). The CDR3 coding sequence is TGTGCCAGCAGACCAGGTGTGAGCCTCTACGAGCAGTACTTC. This sequence encodes CASRPGVSLYEQYF.

This clone occurred once. The chain joins TRBV6-6 to TRBJ1-5, with 7 bases that match TRBD1. V dropped 5 bases and J dropped 1; count of bases not matched to a gene: 8. The CDR3 consists of 16 residues. Germline V lookup: CDR1 MNHNY, CDR2 SVGAGI (reference sequence). For the CDR3, the DNA is TGTGCCAGCAGTATACAGGGGTTGGGAAGCAATCAGCCCCAGCATTTT. Translation: CASSIQGLGSNQPQHF.

This clone has only a few counts. The chain is built from TRBV7-2 and TRBJ1-1; D gene ambiguous. The CDR3 is made up of 12 amino acids. Germline V gene sequence: CDR1 SGHTA, CDR2 FQGNSA. Trimming removed 5 bases at V and 10 bases at J, with 14 bases between. The CDR3 reads CASSPSVGGAFF. CDR3 coding DNA: TGTGCCAGCAGCCCCTCCGTGGGAGGAGCTTTCTTT.